Included here is one T cell receptor beta chain sequence, with context. Its antigen remains unidentified. This entry is derived from a study of CXCR3-negative and CXCR3-positive naive CD8 T cells. Whole-study results and caveats: CXCR3-positive naive cells carried more hydrophobic TRB CDR3s than CXCR3-negative ones.

From germline, CDR1 is MGHRA and CDR2 YSYEKL. The CDR3 has 13 residues. It was by 5' RACE with UMI labels that the TRB cDNA libraries were prepared. TCRdb reprocessed the 5' RACE reads and reports one entry per CDR3 protein, with no DNA. The sample includes about 110,000 distinct CDR3 sequences. Sequences were obtained from naive CXCR3+ CD8+ T cells from blood. Subset: CD45RO-CCR7+CD27+CD95- naive CD8+ T cells expressing CXCR3 (TNR3+). The sequence was obtained from a human donor in good health. Some clones in this sample may be carry-over from other donors' samples. The chain joins TRBV4-1 to TRBJ2-1. CDR3 sequence: CASSQYTYNEQFF.